The text below deals with one T cell receptor beta chain. Its antigen is not identified. These data come from a study of OX40 agonist ivuxolimab in advanced cancers. Assay: immunoSEQ multiplex PCR; the TCRdb copy retains only in-frame clones and omits some. The sample comprises 45,000 to 65,000 clones, approximately 91% of which are singletons, and 13% to 15% rests with the top ten. With 2 bases clipped from V and 0 bases from J, the junction kept 6 bases outside the gene matches. In germline, CDR1 is SGHDT, CDR2 YYEEEE. CDR3 length: 16 amino acids. Exclusion applied to patients with autoimmune disease history or systemic immunosuppression. Broader study findings: On average, a greater number of expanded clones characterised CD8+ T cells relative to CD4+. Doses of 0.1 to 3.0 mg/kg were accompanied by clonal expansion of CD4+ and CD8+ blood T cells by week 6.

The chain recombines TRBV5-6 with TRBJ2-3, with 7 positions matching TRBD2. This material consisted of CD4+ or CD8+ T cells sorted from blood, taken in a trial of the OX40 agonist ivuxolimab. This sequence was found in an adult with an advanced solid tumor such as melanoma, head and neck, liver or kidney cancer. CDR3: CASSFMGGMSTDTQYF. The CDR3 nucleotides read TGTGCCAGCAGCTTTATGGGGGGGATGAGCACAGATACGCAGTATTTT. Full variable domain (remainder filled in from reference TRBV5-6 and TRBJ2-3): DAGVTQSPTHLIKTRGQQVTLRCSPKSGHDTVSWYQQALGQGPQFIFQYYEEEERQRGNFPDRFSGHQFPNYSSELNVNALLLGDSALYLCASSFMGGMSTDTQYFGPGTRLTVL.